Shown below are 8 T cell receptor beta chains from a single sample sequenced in a study of T cell responses to AZD1222 COVID-19 vaccine (dated by TCRdb to the early 2020s). The method was the immunoSEQ multiplex PCR assay. In TCRdb, the immuneACCESS table is reduced to in-frame sequences with V and J assigned. These tables do not hold every clone; where another copy was compared, an unresolved V gene accounts for under half, and the others remain unexplained. In this sample the table shows approximately 130,000 clones, over 75% of which occur a single time. The top ten constitute under 4.5% of the sample. The time point label corresponds to: about 28 days (+/-7) after the second vaccine dose. Interpreted using the paper, the treatment or condition label stands for: meningococcal conjugate vaccine given as trial control. Material: peripheral blood, obtained 28 days after the second dose of the MenACWY control vaccine. These receptor sequences come from an adult who received the MenACWY meningococcal vaccine as a control.

The chain carries TRBV19 and TRBJ1-2; D unclear. CDR1 is LNHDA and CDR2 is SQIVND in the germline V gene (reference sequence). Trimming took off 8 bases at V and 2 bases at J, with 6 bases between the two ends. The length of the CDR3 is 11 residues. The CDR3 DNA is TGTGCCAGTCCGTCCAACTATGGCTACACCTTC. This codes for CASPSNYGYTF.

V and J are TRBV28 and TRBJ1-2; D is possibly TRBD1 (5 bases). V lost 0 bases and J 2 bases, leaving 10 bases between the germline ends. Germline CDR1 and CDR2: MDHEN and SYDVKM. The CDR3 sequence is 15 residues long. CDR3 region: CASSLWGGTNYGYTF. The CDR3 region has the DNA TGTGCCAGCAGTTTATGGGGGGGGACGAACTATGGCTACACCTTC.

This chain links TRBV6-2 or TRBV6-3 with TRBJ1-5, with 7 nucleotides matching TRBD1. The CDR3 is made up of 20 amino acids. From germline, CDR1 is MNHEY and CDR2 SVGEGT. The V segment lost 0 bases and the J segment 0 bases; nucleotides outside the gene matches: 14. This CDR3 is CASSYSTRTGGDYSNQPQHF. The DNA of the CDR3 is TGTGCCAGCAGTTACTCGACGAGGACAGGAGGGGACTATAGCAATCAGCCCCAGCATTTT.

The rearrangement uses TRBV14 and TRBJ1-1, with D hard to call. The CDR3 covers 15 residues. Germline-derived CDR1 and CDR2 are SGHDN and FVKESK. Trimming removed 4 bases from V and 4 bases from J, with 16 bases in between. CDR3 loop: CASSRSVAVSTEAFF. CDR3 nucleotide sequence: TGTGCCAGCAGCCGTAGTGTCGCGGTCTCCACTGAAGCTTTCTTT.

The chain combines TRBV5-6 with TRBJ2-4, with no clear D. This CDR3 region has 13 residues. Trimming cost V 2 bases and J 6 bases, with 9 bases left between them. Germline V gene lookup returns CDR1 SGHDT and CDR2 YYEEEE. In DNA form, the CDR3 reads TGTGCCAGCAGCTTCCAGTTAAGAAACATTCAGTACTTC. It is translated as CASSFQLRNIQYF.

The V call is TRBV27, the J call TRBJ1-1, with TRBD1 identical over 9 bases. This CDR3 has 14 amino acids. Germline values: CDR1 MNHEY, CDR2 SMNVEV (reference sequence). With V trimmed by 3 bases and J by 4 bases, 3 bases remained unmatched. The CDR3 loop reads CASSFLTGGTEAFF. The CDR3 nucleotides read TGTGCCAGCAGTTTCCTGACAGGGGGCACTGAAGCTTTCTTT.

V and J are TRBV28 and TRBJ1-5; TRBD1 matches 9 bases. J lost 5 bases, V lost 3 bases, and 5 bases had no gene match. The CDR3 runs 15 residues. Germline V lookup: CDR1 MDHEN, CDR2 SYDVKM. The CDR3 sequence is CASSFSDRGYQPQHF. The DNA of the CDR3 is TGTGCCAGCAGTTTTAGCGACAGGGGGTATCAGCCCCAGCATTTT.

The chain is built from TRBV5-4 and TRBJ1-1; 7 nucleotides match TRBD1. CDR1 is SGHNT, CDR2 YYREEE, per germline (reference sequence). J was trimmed by 5 bases and V by 0 bases; bases with no gene match: 7. The CDR3 sequence is 15 residues long. The CDR3 DNA is TGTGCCAGCAGCTTGGGGAAGGGGGCTGGGACTGAAGCTTTCTTT. It encodes CASSLGKGAGTEAFF.